The text below deals with one T cell receptor beta chain. Its target is not known. J lost 7 bases, V lost 8 bases, and 14 bases had no gene match. Germline V gene lookup returns CDR1 WSHSY and CDR2 SAAADI. This CDR3 spans 16 amino acids. The data belong to a study of cytomegalovirus exposure and HLA in healthy donors. On the study more broadly: Earlier results showed almost 120 million unique TCR beta sequences derived from approximately 170 million T cells. Counted in an early data release were about 85 million unique TCRs from HLA-typed donors.

With 60 Vbeta and 13 Jbeta primers, the PCR was carried out. The protocol was immunoSEQ multiplex PCR, while the TCRdb copy is restricted to in-frame clones and leaves out a portion. The profile covers 200,000 to 250,000 clones, with roughly 83% appearing a single time and more than 1.3% taken by the ten largest. Study-level findings and limits: The study flagged some 170 TCR beta chains as cytomegalovirus-associated. High sensitivity and specificity were reportedly achieved when the classifier diagnosed cytomegalovirus status.

This chain joins TRBV10-2 and TRBJ2-1; 10 bases are shared with TRBD2. This TCR was recovered from a girl aged 5 to 17 in good health and CMV-seronegative. Material: PBMCs. For the CDR3, the DNA is TGCGCCAGCCTTTGGGGGATAGCGGGGGGTCTGAATGAGCAGTTCTTC. Protein sequence: CASLWGIAGGLNEQFF.